The 29 T cell receptor beta chains below all came from one sample that was sequenced in a study of blood T cell repertoires in COVID-19. Sequencing used immunoSEQ multiplex PCR; TCRdb keeps in-frame clones, though not all of them. This table holds 100,000 to 150,000 clones, 70% to 85% found once. Specimen: peripheral blood. The receptors come from an elderly woman with acute or convalescent COVID-19.

The chain has TRBV5-1 and TRBJ2-1; D gene ambiguous. The V gene lost 2 bases and the J gene lost 6 bases, with 9 bases spanning the gap. CDR1 is SGHRS and CDR2 is YFSETQ in the germline V gene. The CDR3 is 13 residues long. The CDR3 loop reads CASSFAVSNEQFF. CDR3 nucleotide sequence: TGCGCCAGCAGCTTTGCGGTAAGCAATGAGCAGTTCTTC.

The chain combines TRBV15 with TRBJ1-1; TRBD1 agrees at 7 bases. CDR3 length: 14 residues. CDR1 is LNHNV, CDR2 YYDKDF, per germline (reference sequence). V shed 5 bases, J shed 1 base, and the junction held 4 bases outside the gene matches. As DNA, the CDR3 is TGTGCCACCAGCCCGACAGGGCCGAACACTGAAGCTTTCTTT. This codes for CATSPTGPNTEAFF.

This CDR3 reads CATVRGHGDTQYF. The CDR3 DNA reads as TGTGCCACCGTGAGGGGGCACGGAGATACGCAGTATTTT. This chain connects TRBV2 to TRBJ2-3; 7 nucleotides align to TRBD1. Unmatched junction bases numbered 9, after V lost 10 bases and J lost 5 bases. Germline loops: CDR1 SNHLY, CDR2 FYNNEI. This CDR3 spans 13 amino acids.

This rearrangement joins TRBV10-3 to TRBJ2-4; D might be TRBD1 (6 bases). This CDR3 region has 13 residues. Germline V gene lookup returns CDR1 ENHRY and CDR2 SYGVKD. The V end was cut by 6 bases, the J end by 8 bases, with 14 bases between. In DNA form, the CDR3 reads TGTGCCATCAGGAAGGGACCAGGGGACATTCAGTACTTC. This translates into CAIRKGPGDIQYF.

The rearrangement links TRBV7-2 to TRBJ2-5; D is perhaps TRBD1 (6 bases). CDR1 is SGHTA, CDR2 FQGNSA, per germline. The CDR3 has 14 amino acids. Between the trimmed V and J ends, which lost 5 bases and 9 bases, there was a span of 19 bases. CDR3 residues: CASSLGGGATAQYF. CDR3 DNA: TGTGCCAGCAGCCTAGGGGGTGGGGCCACAGCCCAGTACTTC.

This chain links TRBV5-1 with TRBJ2-5; 9 positions match TRBD1. V lost 4 bases and J lost 5; bases outside the gene matches: 12. The CDR3 has 16 amino acids. Per germline, CDR1 SGHRS and CDR2 YFSETQ. CDR3 nucleotides: TGCGCCAGCAGCCTCTTCCGGGACAGGGCGGGCGAGACCCAGTACTTC. Translation: CASSLFRDRAGETQYF.

The J gene is TRBJ2-1, the V gene TRBV7-9; 14 nucleotides agree with TRBD2. From germline, CDR1 is SEHNR and CDR2 FQNEAQ (reference sequence). CDR3 size: 16 residues. The V and J ends lost 2 bases and 6 bases, in that order; junction bases with no gene match: 3. Here the CDR3 DNA reads TGTGCCAGCAGCTTAAACGGACTAGCGGGGGGCAATGAGCAGTTCTTC. Residues: CASSLNGLAGGNEQFF.

This sequence joins TRBV19 and TRBJ2-7; 9 bases are shared with TRBD1. Trimming removed 4 bases from V and 6 bases from J; junction bases left unmatched: 4. Germline-derived CDR1 and CDR2 are LNHDA and SQIVND (reference sequence). The CDR3 is 13 amino acids. CDR3: CASSSGQGTEQYF. The DNA of the CDR3 is TGTGCCAGTAGTAGCGGACAGGGGACCGAGCAGTACTTC.

The V gene is TRBV5-8, the J gene TRBJ2-7; tentative D call: TRBD2 (6 bases). V lost 4 bases to trimming and J lost 2 bases, with 19 bases between them. The length of the CDR3 is 16 residues. Germline lookup yields CDR1 SGHTS and CDR2 YDEGEE. This CDR3 is CASSGEIRGLPYEQYF. The DNA for the CDR3 is TGTGCCAGCAGCGGGGAAATAAGGGGACTTCCCTACGAGCAGTACTTC.

The chain recombines TRBV19 with TRBJ1-5; a possible D gene is TRBD1 (5 bases). V gave up 4 bases and J gave up 5 bases, with 18 bases separating them. The germline V gene has CDR1 LNHDA and CDR2 SQIVND (reference sequence). This CDR3 is 16 amino acids long. The CDR3 coding sequence is TGTGCCAGTAGTACCCTATTCAGGACGGGGGATCAGCCCCAGCATTTT. This sequence encodes CASSTLFRTGDQPQHF.

The V gene is TRBV18, the J gene TRBJ2-7; tentatively, D is TRBD2 (5 bases). V was trimmed by 6 bases and J by 7 bases, leaving 22 bases between them. Germline assignment: CDR1 KGHSH and CDR2 LQKENI. The CDR3 is 15 amino acids. The chain's CDR3 is CASSFGIPSSGEQYF. In DNA, the CDR3 is TGTGCCAGCTCGTTCGGGATTCCCTCTTCGGGTGAGCAGTACTTC.

This chain links TRBV5-6 with TRBJ1-1; weak D call: TRBD1 (6 bases). Trimming pared 0 bases from V and 8 bases from J, leaving 20 bases between. The CDR3 has 16 amino acids. The germline CDR1 and CDR2 sequences are SGHDT and YYEEEE. CDR3 protein: CASSLVGLETGREAFF. The CDR3 DNA sequence: TGTGCCAGCAGCTTGGTGGGGTTAGAGACAGGAAGGGAAGCTTTCTTT.

The chain is built from TRBV7-2 and TRBJ2-1; 8 bases match TRBD2. This CDR3 spans 15 amino acids. The trim removed 5 bases at V and 8 bases at J, leaving 11 bases unmatched. Per the germline V gene, CDR1 is SGHTA and CDR2 is FQGNSA. The CDR3 nucleotides are TGTGCCAGCAGCCAAAGGGGAACGGGAGGGTATGAGCAGTTCTTC. It encodes CASSQRGTGGYEQFF.

V gene TRBV6-5 combines with J gene TRBJ2-7; D is possibly TRBD2 (5 bases). The CDR3 loop spans 15 amino acids. Germline values: CDR1 MNHEY, CDR2 SVGAGI. V was shortened by 5 bases and J by 0 bases, with 14 bases between the two germline ends. This chain's CDR3 is CASSPSTIASYEQYF. For the CDR3, the DNA is TGTGCCAGCAGTCCGTCGACTATAGCCTCCTACGAGCAGTACTTC.

The V call is TRBV5-1, the J call TRBJ1-2, with 7 nucleotides matching TRBD1. J lost 3 bases, V lost 4 bases, and 6 bases had no gene match. Germline CDR1 reads SGHRS; CDR2 reads YFSETQ. This CDR3 has 14 amino acids. In nucleotides, the CDR3 is TGCGCCAGCAGCCCCGGGACAGTTGACTATGGCTACACCTTC. It yields the protein CASSPGTVDYGYTF.

The genes are TRBV20-1 and TRBJ2-7; the match to TRBD1 covers 7 bases. The V gene's germline CDR1 is DFQATT and CDR2 SNEGSKA (reference sequence). The CDR3 has 14 residues. V dropped 3 bases and J dropped 3; count of bases not matched to a gene: 8. CDR3 coding DNA: TGCAGTGCTAGTGTTAGACAGGGTGTCTACGAGCAGTACTTC. It translates to CSASVRQGVYEQYF.

This clone appeared a few times. The J gene is TRBJ2-1, the V gene TRBV6-1; TRBD2 matches at 11 bases. Per the germline V gene, CDR1 is MNHNS and CDR2 is SASEGT. With 4 bases clipped from V and 0 bases from J, the junction kept 5 bases outside the gene matches. The CDR3 consists of 17 residues. The CDR3 reads CASSVSTSGVSYNEQFF. In DNA, the CDR3 is TGTGCCAGCAGTGTGTCGACTAGCGGGGTCTCCTACAATGAGCAGTTCTTC.

The chain employs TRBV7-6 and TRBJ2-5; 7 bases align to TRBD1. The germline V gene has CDR1 SGHVS and CDR2 FNYEAQ. This CDR3 region has 15 residues. V dropped 0 bases and J dropped 4; count of bases not matched to a gene: 5. The DNA for the CDR3 is TGTGCCAGCAGCTTAGCGCCAGGGGGAAGAGAGACCCAGTACTTC. Amino acid sequence: CASSLAPGGRETQYF.

In its sample, this clone was seen once. The chain couples TRBV19 to TRBJ1-2; D ambiguous. V was trimmed by 3 bases and J by 3 bases, leaving 8 bases between them. The germline V gene has CDR1 LNHDA and CDR2 SQIVND (reference sequence). This CDR3 has 13 amino acids. This CDR3 is CASSINQDYGYTF. CDR3 nucleotide sequence: TGTGCCAGTAGTATTAACCAGGACTATGGCTACACCTTC.

The chain joins TRBV12-5 to TRBJ2-3; TRBD2 is a possible D gene (5 bases). CDR1 LGHNT and CDR2 FRNRAP come from the germline V gene. The CDR3 is 13 residues long. V lost 3 bases and J 1 base, leaving 5 bases between the germline ends. The chain's CDR3 is CASGFSGTDTQYF. The CDR3 DNA sequence: TGTGCTAGTGGTTTTAGCGGCACAGATACGCAGTATTTT.

This clone was recorded a few times. The CDR3 DNA is TGTGCCAGCGGACCGGGACTAGCAGTTTGGGGCTCTACGGGCAATGAGCAGTTCTTC. It yields the protein CASGPGLAVWGSTGNEQFF. V usage is TRBV27 and J usage is TRBJ2-1; 9 bases map to TRBD2. Per germline, CDR1 MNHEY and CDR2 SMNVEV (reference sequence). This CDR3 has 19 residues. V gave up 8 bases and J gave up 6 bases; unmatched junction bases: 23.

This clone occurred a few times. J is TRBJ1-1 and V is TRBV4-3; 10 nucleotides align to TRBD1. V was pared by 0 bases and J by 1 base, with 5 bases of the junction left unmatched. The CDR3 loop spans 17 amino acids. The germline V gene has CDR1 LGHNA and CDR2 YSLEER. DNA for the CDR3: TGCGCCAGCAGCCAAGAGCGATGGGACAGGGGGAACACTGAAGCTTTCTTT. This translates into CASSQERWDRGNTEAFF.

This clone has only a few counts. The gene calls are TRBV14 and TRBJ2-7, with 7 positions matching TRBD2. Germline CDR1 and CDR2: SGHDN and FVKESK. V was clipped by 2 bases and J by 1 base; unmatched bases: 5. The CDR3 runs 15 residues. DNA for the CDR3: TGTGCCAGCAGCCAAACACGGGGGGTATCCTACGAGCAGTACTTC. Its protein is CASSQTRGVSYEQYF.

The V call is TRBV5-6, the J call TRBJ2-7, with a weak D call TRBD2 (5 bases). Trimming took 7 bases from V and 6 from J, leaving 26 bases between them. CDR3 size: 16 residues. Per the germline V gene, CDR1 is SGHDT and CDR2 is YYEEEE. CDR3 nucleotide sequence: TGTGCCAGCGGTGAATCTATGAGAGGGCCGGACGGCGAGCAGTACTTC. Residues: CASGESMRGPDGEQYF.

The chain combines TRBV6-5 with TRBJ1-2; the match to TRBD1 covers 9 bases. The ends lost 8 bases at V and 2 bases at J; junction bases unmatched: 3. Germline CDR1 reads MNHEY; CDR2 reads SVGAGI. The CDR3 totals 13 residues. CDR3 DNA: TGTGCCAGCCGGGACAGGGTGAACTATGGCTACACCTTC. It codes for CASRDRVNYGYTF.

V and J are TRBV5-1 and TRBJ1-4, with 9 bases identical to TRBD1. The germline V gene has CDR1 SGHRS and CDR2 YFSETQ. The CDR3 is 15 amino acids. With V trimmed by 3 bases and J by 3 bases, 3 bases remained unmatched. CDR3 coding DNA: TGCGCCAGCAGCTCCGGACAGGGGTCTAATGAAAAACTGTTTTTT. It codes for CASSSGQGSNEKLFF.

The chain joins TRBV27 to TRBJ2-7; maybe TRBD1 (6 bases). CDR3 size: 15 residues. Germline-derived CDR1 and CDR2 are MNHEY and SMNVEV (reference sequence). The V and J ends lost 0 bases and 5 bases respectively, with 14 bases between them. The CDR3 sequence is CASSLSWQGKNEQYF. CDR3 DNA sequence: TGTGCCAGCAGTTTATCGTGGCAGGGGAAGAACGAGCAGTACTTC.

The CDR3 DNA sequence: TGTGCCAGCAGTGAGTATCCCTACAGGGGCAATCAGCCCCAGCATTTT. This translates into CASSEYPYRGNQPQHF. The chain combines TRBV2 with TRBJ1-5; possible D gene TRBD1, 6 bases. This CDR3 is built from 16 residues. Germline V gene data show CDR1 as SNHLY and CDR2 as FYNNEI. V shed 3 bases and J shed 2 bases, with 14 bases lying between them.

In DNA form, the CDR3 reads TGTGCCTGGAGTGTTAAGACAGGGATCACAGATACGCAGTATTTT. This gives the protein CAWSVKTGITDTQYF. The chain uses TRBV30 and TRBJ2-3; TRBD1 matches 7 bases. Germline-derived CDR1 and CDR2 are GTSNPN and SVGIG (reference sequence). This CDR3 contains 15 residues. The ends lost 0 bases at V and 2 bases at J; junction bases unmatched: 5.